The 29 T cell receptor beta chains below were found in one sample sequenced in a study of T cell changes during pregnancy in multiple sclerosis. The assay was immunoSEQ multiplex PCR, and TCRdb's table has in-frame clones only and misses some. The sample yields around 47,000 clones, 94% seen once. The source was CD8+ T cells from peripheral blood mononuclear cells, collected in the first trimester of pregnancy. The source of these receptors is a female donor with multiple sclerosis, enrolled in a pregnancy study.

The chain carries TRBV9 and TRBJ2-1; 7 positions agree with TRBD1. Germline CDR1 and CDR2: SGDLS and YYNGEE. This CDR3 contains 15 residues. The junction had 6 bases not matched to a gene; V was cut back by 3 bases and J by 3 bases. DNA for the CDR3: TGTGCCAGCAGCGGACAGGGTGCGGACTACAATGAGCAGTTCTTC. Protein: CASSGQGADYNEQFF. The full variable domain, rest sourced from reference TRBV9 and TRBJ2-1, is DSGVTQTPKHLITATGQRVTLRCSPRSGDLSVYWYQQSLDQGLQFLIQYYNGEERAKGNILERFSAQQFPDLHSELNLSSLELGDSALYFCASSGQGADYNEQFFGPGTRLTVL.

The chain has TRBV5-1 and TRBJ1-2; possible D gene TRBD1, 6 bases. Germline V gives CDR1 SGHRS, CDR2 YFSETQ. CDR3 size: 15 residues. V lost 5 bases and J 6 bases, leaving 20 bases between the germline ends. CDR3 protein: CASSSLQGKEDGYTF. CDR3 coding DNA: TGCGCCAGCAGTTCCCTACAGGGTAAAGAGGATGGCTACACCTTC.

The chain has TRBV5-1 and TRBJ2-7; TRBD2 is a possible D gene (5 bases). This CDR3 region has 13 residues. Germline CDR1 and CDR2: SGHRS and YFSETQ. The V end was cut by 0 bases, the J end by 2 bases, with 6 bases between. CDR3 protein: CASSLDSAYEQYF. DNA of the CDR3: TGCGCCAGCAGCTTGGATAGCGCCTACGAGCAGTACTTC.

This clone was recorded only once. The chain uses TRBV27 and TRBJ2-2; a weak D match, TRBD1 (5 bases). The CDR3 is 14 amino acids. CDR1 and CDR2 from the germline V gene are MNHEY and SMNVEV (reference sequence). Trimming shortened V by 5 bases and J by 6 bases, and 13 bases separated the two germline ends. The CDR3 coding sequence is TGTGCCAGCAGTGACCACAGGCTTTCCGGGGAGCTGTTTTTT. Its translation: CASSDHRLSGELFF.

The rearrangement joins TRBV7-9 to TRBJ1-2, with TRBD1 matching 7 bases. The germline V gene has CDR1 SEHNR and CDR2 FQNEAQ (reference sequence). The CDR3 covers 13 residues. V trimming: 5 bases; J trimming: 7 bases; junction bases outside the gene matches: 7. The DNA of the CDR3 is TGTGCCAGCAGCCGAACAGGGGACGGTGGCTACACCTTC. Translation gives CASSRTGDGGYTF. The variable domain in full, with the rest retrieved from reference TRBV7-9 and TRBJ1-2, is DTGVSQNPRHKITKRGQNVTFRCDPISEHNRLYWYRQTLGQGPEFLTYFQNEAQLEKSRLLSDRFSAERPKGSFSTLEIQRTEQGDSAMYLCASSRTGDGGYTFGSGTRLTVV.

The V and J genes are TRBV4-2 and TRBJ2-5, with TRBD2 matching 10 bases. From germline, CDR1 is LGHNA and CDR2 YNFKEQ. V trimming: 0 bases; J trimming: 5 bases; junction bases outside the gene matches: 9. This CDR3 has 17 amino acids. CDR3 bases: TGTGCCAGCAGCCAAGAAGTGCTAGCGGGAGAGAAGGAGACCCAGTACTTC. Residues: CASSQEVLAGEKETQYF.

This chain's CDR3 is CASSIDPRVANEKLFF. The CDR3 DNA follows: TGTGCCAGTAGTATAGACCCGAGGGTGGCTAATGAAAAACTGTTTTTT. The V call is TRBV19, the J call TRBJ1-4; D remains unclear. Trimming took off 0 bases at V and 3 bases at J, with 11 bases between the two ends. The germline CDR1 and CDR2 sequences are LNHDA and SQIVND (reference sequence). There are 16 residues in the CDR3.

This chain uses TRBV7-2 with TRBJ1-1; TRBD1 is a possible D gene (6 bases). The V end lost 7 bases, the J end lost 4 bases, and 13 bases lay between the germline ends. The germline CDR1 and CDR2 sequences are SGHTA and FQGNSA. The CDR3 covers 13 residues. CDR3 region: CASTQGWGTEAFF. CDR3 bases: TGTGCCAGCACCCAGGGGTGGGGCACTGAAGCTTTCTTT.

The CDR3 sequence: CASSPPDRSYEQYF. DNA of the CDR3: TGTGCCAGCTCACCGCCGGACAGAAGCTACGAGCAGTACTTC. The chain links TRBV18 to TRBJ2-7, with TRBD1 as a possible D gene (6 bases). The germline CDR1 and CDR2 sequences are KGHSH and LQKENI. V lost 3 bases and J lost 3, with 12 bases in between. The CDR3 runs to 14 residues.

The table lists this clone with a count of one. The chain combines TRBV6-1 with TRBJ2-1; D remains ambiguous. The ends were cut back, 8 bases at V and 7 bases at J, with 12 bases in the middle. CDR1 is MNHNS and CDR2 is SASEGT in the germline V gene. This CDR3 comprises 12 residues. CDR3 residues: CASWLGRNEQFF. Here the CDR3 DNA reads TGTGCCAGCTGGTTGGGCAGAAATGAGCAGTTCTTC.

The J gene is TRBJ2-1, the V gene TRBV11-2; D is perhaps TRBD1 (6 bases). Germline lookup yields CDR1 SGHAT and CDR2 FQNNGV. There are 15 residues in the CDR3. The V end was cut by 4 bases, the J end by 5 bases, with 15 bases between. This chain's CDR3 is CASSSYRAVDNEQFF. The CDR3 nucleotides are TGTGCCAGCAGCTCCTACAGGGCAGTGGACAATGAGCAGTTCTTC.

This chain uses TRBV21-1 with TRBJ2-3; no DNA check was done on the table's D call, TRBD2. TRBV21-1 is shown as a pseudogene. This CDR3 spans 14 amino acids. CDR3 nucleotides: TGTGCCAGCAGCCCCGGGGGGGGGACAGATACGCAGTATTTT. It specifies CASSPGGGTDTQYF.

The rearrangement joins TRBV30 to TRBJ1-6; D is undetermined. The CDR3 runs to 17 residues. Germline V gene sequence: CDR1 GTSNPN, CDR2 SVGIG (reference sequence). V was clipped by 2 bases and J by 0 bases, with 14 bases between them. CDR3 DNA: TGTGCCTGGAGTAGACACAAAGAGAGCTCCTATAATTCACCCCTCCACTTT. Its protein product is CAWSRHKESSYNSPLHF.

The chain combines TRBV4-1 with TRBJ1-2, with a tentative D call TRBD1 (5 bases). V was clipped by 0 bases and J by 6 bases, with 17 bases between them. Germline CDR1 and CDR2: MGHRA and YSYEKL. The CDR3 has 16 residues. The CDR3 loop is CASSQDASGRPHGYTF. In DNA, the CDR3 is TGCGCCAGCAGCCAAGACGCGTCAGGGAGGCCTCATGGCTACACCTTC.

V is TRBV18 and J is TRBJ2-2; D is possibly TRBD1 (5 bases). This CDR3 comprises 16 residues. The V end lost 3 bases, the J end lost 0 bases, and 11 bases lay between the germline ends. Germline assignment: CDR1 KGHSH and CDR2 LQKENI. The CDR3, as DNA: TGTGCCAGCTCACCGTGGGAACAGGCGAACACCGGGGAGCTGTTTTTT. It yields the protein CASSPWEQANTGELFF.

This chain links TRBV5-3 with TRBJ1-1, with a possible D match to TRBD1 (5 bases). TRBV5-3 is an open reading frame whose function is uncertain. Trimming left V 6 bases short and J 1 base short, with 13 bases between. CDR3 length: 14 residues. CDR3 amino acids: CARTGGKANTEAFF. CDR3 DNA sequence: TGTGCCAGAACGGGGGGGAAGGCGAACACTGAAGCTTTCTTT.

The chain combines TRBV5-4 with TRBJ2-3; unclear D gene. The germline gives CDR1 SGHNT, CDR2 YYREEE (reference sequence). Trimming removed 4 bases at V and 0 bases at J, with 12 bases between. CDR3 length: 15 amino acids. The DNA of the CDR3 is TGTGCCAGCAGCCCCGCAGGCCAAAGCACAGATACGCAGTATTTT. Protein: CASSPAGQSTDTQYF. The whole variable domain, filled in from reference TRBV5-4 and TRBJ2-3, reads ETGVTQSPTHLIKTRGQQVTLRCSSQSGHNTVSWYQQALGQGPQFIFQYYREEENGRGNFPPRFSGLQFPNYSSELNVNALELDDSALYLCASSPAGQSTDTQYFGPGTRLTVL.

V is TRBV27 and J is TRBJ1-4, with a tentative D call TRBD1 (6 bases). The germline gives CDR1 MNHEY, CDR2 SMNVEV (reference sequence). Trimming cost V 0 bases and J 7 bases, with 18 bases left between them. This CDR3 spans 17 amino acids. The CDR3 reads CASSLSHPTGPSEKLFF. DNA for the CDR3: TGTGCCAGCAGTTTATCCCACCCCACAGGGCCGAGTGAAAAACTGTTTTTT.

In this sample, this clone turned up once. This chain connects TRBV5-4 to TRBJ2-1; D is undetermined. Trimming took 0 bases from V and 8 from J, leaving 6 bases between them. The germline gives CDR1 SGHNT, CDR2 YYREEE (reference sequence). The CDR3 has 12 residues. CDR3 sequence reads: CASSLEPDEQFF. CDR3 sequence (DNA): TGTGCCAGCAGCTTGGAGCCGGATGAGCAGTTCTTC.

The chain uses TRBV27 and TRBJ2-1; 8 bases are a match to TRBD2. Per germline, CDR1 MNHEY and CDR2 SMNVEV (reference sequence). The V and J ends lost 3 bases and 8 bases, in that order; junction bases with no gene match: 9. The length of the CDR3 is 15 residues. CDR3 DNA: TGTGCCAGCAGTTTCTCCGGGACTAGTAGGTATGAGCAGTTCTTC. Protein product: CASSFSGTSRYEQFF.

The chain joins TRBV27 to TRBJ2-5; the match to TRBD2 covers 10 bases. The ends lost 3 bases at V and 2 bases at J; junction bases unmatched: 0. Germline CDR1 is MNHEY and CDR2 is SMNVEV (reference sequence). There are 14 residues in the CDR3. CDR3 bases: TGTGCCAGCAGTTTGACTAGCGGGCAAGAGACCCAGTACTTC. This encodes CASSLTSGQETQYF.

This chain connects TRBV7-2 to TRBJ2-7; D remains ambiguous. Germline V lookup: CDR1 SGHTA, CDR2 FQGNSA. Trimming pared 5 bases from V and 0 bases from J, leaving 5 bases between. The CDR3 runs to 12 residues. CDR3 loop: CASSPGSYEQYF. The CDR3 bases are TGTGCCAGCAGCCCGGGCTCCTACGAGCAGTACTTC.

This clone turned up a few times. The CDR3 spells CASRPPQGNSYNEQFF. CDR3 in DNA: TGTGCCAGCAGGCCCCCACAGGGAAACTCCTACAATGAGCAGTTCTTC. The gene calls are TRBV5-8 and TRBJ2-1, with D possibly being TRBD1 (6 bases). CDR3 length equals 16 residues. The V gene's germline CDR1 is SGHTS and CDR2 YDEGEE. Between the trimmed V and J ends, which lost 5 bases and 0 bases, there was a span of 15 bases.

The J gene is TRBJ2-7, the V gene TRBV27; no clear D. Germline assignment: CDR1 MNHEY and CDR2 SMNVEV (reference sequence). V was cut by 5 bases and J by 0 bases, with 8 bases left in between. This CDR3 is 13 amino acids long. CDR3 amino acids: CASSPQVSYEQYF. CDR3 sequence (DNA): TGTGCCAGCAGTCCCCAGGTCTCCTACGAGCAGTACTTC.

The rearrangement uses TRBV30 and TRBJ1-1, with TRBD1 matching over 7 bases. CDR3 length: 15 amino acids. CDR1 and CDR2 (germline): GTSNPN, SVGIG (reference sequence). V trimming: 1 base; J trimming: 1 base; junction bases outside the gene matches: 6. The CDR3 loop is CAWSATGAPNTEAFF. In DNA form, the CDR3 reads TGTGCCTGGAGTGCTACAGGGGCGCCGAACACTGAAGCTTTCTTT.

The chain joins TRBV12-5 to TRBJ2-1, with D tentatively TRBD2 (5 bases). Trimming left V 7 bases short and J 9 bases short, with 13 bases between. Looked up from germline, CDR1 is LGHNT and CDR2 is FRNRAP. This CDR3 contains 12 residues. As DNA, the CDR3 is TGTGCTAGTGAAGGAGAGGGTGTTGAGCAGTTCTTC. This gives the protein CASEGEGVEQFF.

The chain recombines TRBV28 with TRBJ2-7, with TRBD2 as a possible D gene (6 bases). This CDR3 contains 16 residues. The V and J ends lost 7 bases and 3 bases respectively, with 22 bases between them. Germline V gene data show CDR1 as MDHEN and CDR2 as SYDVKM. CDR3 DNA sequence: TGTGCCAGCACCTTAGGGAGGAGGGAAGGTGGCTACGAGCAGTACTTC. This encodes CASTLGRREGGYEQYF.

The CDR3 spells CASSPGGGSGNTIYF. CDR3 nucleotide sequence: TGTGCCAGCAGCCCCGGCGGTGGGTCTGGAAACACCATATATTTT. The rearrangement uses TRBV27 and TRBJ1-3, with D hard to call. V shed 6 bases and J shed 1 base, with 13 bases lying between them. Looked up from germline, CDR1 is MNHEY and CDR2 is SMNVEV (reference sequence). The CDR3 is 15 amino acids.

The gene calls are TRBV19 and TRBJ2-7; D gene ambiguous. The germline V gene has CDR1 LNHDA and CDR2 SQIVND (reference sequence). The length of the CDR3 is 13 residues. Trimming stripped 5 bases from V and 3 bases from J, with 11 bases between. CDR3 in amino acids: CASSLSLDYEQYF. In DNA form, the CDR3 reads TGTGCCAGTAGTCTGTCATTAGACTACGAGCAGTACTTC. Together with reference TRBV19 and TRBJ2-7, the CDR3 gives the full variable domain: DGGITQSPKYLFRKEGQNVTLSCEQNLNHDAMYWYRQDPGQGLRLIYYSQIVNDFQKGDIAEGYSVSREKKESFPLTVTSAQKNPTAFYLCASSLSLDYEQYFGPGTRLTVT.